These 20 T cell receptor beta chains originate from one sample sequenced in a study of T cell repertoires in cytomegalovirus infection. One entry per CDR3 protein, called by TCRdb with MiXCR from the reads. The sample includes about 490,000 distinct CDR3 sequences, approximately 26% seen only once; the top ten take about 13%. The sequenced sample consisted of PBMCs. These receptor sequences come from a human donor in good health (CMV status not recorded). Some clones in this sample may be carry-over from other donors' samples.

This clonotype has only a few counts. The V gene is TRBV19, the J gene TRBJ1-2, with D possibly matching TRBD1 (6 bases). The CDR3 extends over 15 amino acids. V lost 7 bases and J 4 bases, leaving 19 bases between the germline ends. Germline CDR1 reads LNHDA; CDR2 reads SQIVND (reference sequence). The CDR3 DNA sequence: TGTGCCAGTACCGAATCGTCAGGGGCGGTCTATGGCTACACCTTC. Translation: CASTESSGAVYGYTF.

Many counts were recorded for this clonotype. The chain recombines TRBV7-2 with TRBJ1-5, with no clear D. V was cut by 6 bases and J by 1 base, with 13 bases left in between. This CDR3 comprises 15 residues. Germline V gene data show CDR1 as SGHTA and CDR2 as FQGNSA. CDR3 residues: CASSQRLGSNQPQHF. Here the CDR3 DNA reads TGTGCCAGCAGTCAACGGCTGGGAAGCAATCAGCCCCAGCATTTT.

This clonotype has a handful of counts. This chain connects TRBV3-1 to TRBJ1-5; tentatively, D is TRBD1 (5 bases). Looked up from germline, CDR1 is LGHDT and CDR2 is YNNKEL (reference sequence). The CDR3 is made up of 14 amino acids. The V end was cut by 1 base, the J end by 2 bases, with 6 bases between. The CDR3 DNA is TGTGCCAGCAGCCAAGCAGGGCGCAATCAGCCCCAGCATTTT. Its protein is CASSQAGRNQPQHF.

The rearrangement links TRBV20-1 to TRBJ2-1; TRBD2 matches at 10 bases. Germline lookup yields CDR1 DFQATT and CDR2 SNEGSKA (reference sequence). V trimming: 0 bases; J trimming: 4 bases; junction bases outside the gene matches: 0. This CDR3 contains 14 residues. The CDR3 protein is CSARDSGRYNEQFF. The CDR3 nucleotides read TGCAGTGCTAGAGATAGCGGGAGGTACAATGAGCAGTTCTTC.

This sequence joins TRBV7-2 and TRBJ2-7, with D perhaps TRBD1 or TRBD2 (5 bases each). The CDR3 loop spans 15 amino acids. CDR1 is SGHTA, CDR2 FQGNSA, per germline. Between the trimmed V and J ends, which lost 2 bases and 4 bases, there was a span of 15 bases. As DNA, the CDR3 is TGTGCCAGCAGCTTAATGGCGGCCAGGGAGTACGAGCAGTACTTC. This codes for CASSLMAAREYEQYF.

In this sample, this clonotype turned up many times. The chain employs TRBV7-3 and TRBJ2-2; D not resolved. From germline, CDR1 is SGHTA and CDR2 FQGTGA. V lost 5 bases to trimming and J lost 1 base, with 5 bases between them. CDR3 length: 13 amino acids. CDR3 in DNA: TGTGCCAGCAGCCATAGGAACACCGGGGAGCTGTTTTTT. Protein: CASSHRNTGELFF.

The V and J genes are TRBV30 and TRBJ2-1; 7 positions agree with TRBD2. Germline loops: CDR1 GTSNPN, CDR2 SVGIG (reference sequence). Trimming cost V 0 bases and J 5 bases; bases outside gene matches: 1. This CDR3 spans 13 amino acids. CDR3 protein: CAWSVAGDNEQFF. The DNA of the CDR3 is TGTGCCTGGAGTGTGGCGGGGGACAATGAGCAGTTCTTC. Full variable domain (missing parts from reference TRBV30 and TRBJ2-1): SQTIHQWPATLVQPVGSPLSLECTVEGTSNPNLYWYRQAAGRGLQLLFYSVGIGQISSEVPQNLSASRPQDRQFILSSKKLLLSDSGFYLCAWSVAGDNEQFFGPGTRLTVL.

V is TRBV6-6 and J is TRBJ2-7, with 7 bases matching TRBD2. Germline trimming cut 4 bases from V and 0 bases from J; bases unmatched to any gene: 18. This CDR3 comprises 19 residues. Per germline, CDR1 MNHNY and CDR2 SVGAGI (reference sequence). This chain's CDR3 is CASSSDFAGVLRISYEQYF. CDR3 sequence (DNA): TGTGCCAGCAGTTCCGACTTCGCGGGAGTGCTCAGGATCTCCTACGAGCAGTACTTC.

This clonotype was seen repeatedly, ten times or more. DNA for the CDR3: TGTGCCAGCAGCTCCAAGGGACAGATCTCACTTGATGGCTACACCTTC. It translates to CASSSKGQISLDGYTF. The chain has TRBV5-6 and TRBJ1-2; 7 nucleotides agree with TRBD1. The junction had 14 bases not matched to a gene; V was cut back by 3 bases and J by 6 bases. This CDR3 comprises 16 residues. Germline V CDR1 and CDR2: SGHDT, YYEEEE.

This clonotype was observed many times. The rearrangement uses TRBV7-2 and TRBJ2-3, with 8 bases that match TRBD2. The CDR3 is 15 residues long. The germline gives CDR1 SGHTA, CDR2 FQGNSA. The ends lost 0 bases at V and 5 bases at J; junction bases unmatched: 4. CDR3: CASSLAVGGGDTQYF. In DNA form, the CDR3 reads TGTGCCAGCAGCTTAGCGGTCGGGGGGGGAGATACGCAGTATTTT.

This clonotype was seen a handful of times. The chain combines TRBV19 with TRBJ2-1; 7 positions agree with TRBD1. The CDR3 is 15 residues long. Germline-derived CDR1 and CDR2 are LNHDA and SQIVND (reference sequence). Losses at the gene ends were 10 bases for V and 0 bases for J; bases not matched to a gene: 9. CDR3 nucleotides: TGTGCCACCGCCGAGACAGGGTCCTCCTACAATGAGCAGTTCTTC. It translates to CATAETGSSYNEQFF.

The V and J genes are TRBV7-9 and TRBJ2-2; D call uncertain. V lost 6 bases and J 1 base, leaving 9 bases between the germline ends. CDR1 is SEHNR, CDR2 FQNEAQ, per germline (reference sequence). The CDR3 loop spans 14 amino acids. The CDR3 nucleotides read TGTGCCAGCAGACGAGCCCTGAACACCGGGGAGCTGTTTTTT. Amino acids: CASRRALNTGELFF.

V and J are TRBV19 and TRBJ2-5; 8 bases map to TRBD2. Germline trimming cut 4 bases from V and 8 bases from J; bases unmatched to any gene: 12. From germline, CDR1 is LNHDA and CDR2 SQIVND (reference sequence). This CDR3 spans 15 amino acids. The CDR3 DNA reads TGTGCCAGTAGTACTCGAACTAGCGGACAGAATACCCAGTACTTC. As protein: CASSTRTSGQNTQYF.

The chain has TRBV10-3 and TRBJ2-1; the D is unclear. V was shortened by 5 bases and J by 0 bases, with 8 bases between the two germline ends. Per the germline V gene, CDR1 is ENHRY and CDR2 is SYGVKD. The CDR3 is 14 amino acids. The CDR3 sequence is CAISTLSSYNEQFF. The CDR3 region has the DNA TGTGCCATCAGTACACTGAGCTCCTACAATGAGCAGTTCTTC.

This clonotype turned up a few times. The chain joins TRBV7-9 to TRBJ1-1; D is ambiguous. CDR3 size: 11 residues. CDR1 is SEHNR and CDR2 is FQNEAQ in the germline V gene (reference sequence). Trimming pared 3 bases from V and 8 bases from J, leaving 7 bases between. In DNA form, the CDR3 reads TGTGCCAGCAGCTTTGGTTGGGAAGCTTTCTTT. The encoded protein is CASSFGWEAFF.

This clonotype was found many times. The J gene is TRBJ2-1, the V gene TRBV12-3 or TRBV12-4; 14 bases agree with TRBD2. J gave up 5 bases and V 5 bases, and 2 bases lay outside the gene matches. This CDR3 spans 15 amino acids. CDR3 DNA sequence: TGTGCCAGCAGTCCGACTAGCGGGAGGGACAATGAGCAGTTCTTC. This encodes CASSPTSGRDNEQFF.

Only a few counts were recorded for this clonotype. The rearrangement links TRBV14 to TRBJ2-3; D tentatively reads TRBD1 or TRBD2 (5 bases each). Germline V gene data show CDR1 as SGHDN and CDR2 as FVKESK. The CDR3 totals 16 residues. Trimming took off 4 bases at V and 6 bases at J, with 20 bases between the two ends. The CDR3 DNA sequence: TGTGCCAGCAGCCTTACTCTGGGGCTAGCTGCGGATACGCAGTATTTT. Protein product: CASSLTLGLAADTQYF.

V usage is TRBV28 and J usage is TRBJ1-4, with 8 bases aligning to TRBD1. The length of the CDR3 is 20 residues. Trimming took 2 bases from V and 1 from J; bases not matched to a gene: 15. Germline CDR1 MDHEN, CDR2 SYDVKM. The CDR3 protein is CASSLVGLVRGPKTNEKLFF. As DNA, the CDR3 is TGTGCCAGCAGTTTAGTAGGTCTGGTCAGGGGGCCGAAAACTAATGAAAAACTGTTTTTT. Full variable domain (rest looked up from reference TRBV28 and TRBJ1-4): DVKVTQSSRYLVKRTGEKVFLECVQDMDHENMFWYRQDPGLGLRLIYFSYDVKMKEKGDIPEGYSVSREKKERFSLILESASTNQTSMYLCASSLVGLVRGPKTNEKLFFGSGTQLSVL.

The chain recombines TRBV7-6 with TRBJ2-3; 8 bases line up with TRBD1. Germline trimming cut 5 bases from V and 2 bases from J; bases unmatched to any gene: 6. Germline V gene lookup returns CDR1 SGHVS and CDR2 FNYEAQ. The CDR3 runs 15 residues. The CDR3 DNA reads TGTGCCAGCAGCCCCCGGACAGGGAACACAGATACGCAGTATTTT. Protein sequence: CASSPRTGNTDTQYF.

The rearrangement joins TRBV5-5 to TRBJ2-3, with 10 bases that match TRBD2. Looked up from germline, CDR1 is SGHKS and CDR2 is YYEKEE (reference sequence). There are 16 residues in the CDR3. The J segment lost 1 base and the V segment lost 2 bases, leaving 4 bases of the junction unmatched. In nucleotides, the CDR3 is TGTGCCAGCAGCTTCCTCGGGACTAGCGGCACAGATACGCAGTATTTT. Protein product: CASSFLGTSGTDTQYF.